This T cell receptor (beta chain) was identified during a study of T-cell reconstitution after alpha-beta-depleted transplantation in children. Germline V lookup: CDR1 SQVTM, CDR2 ANQGSEA. The length of the CDR3 is 12 residues. V dropped 6 bases and J dropped 9 bases, with 15 bases sitting between them. Unique molecular identifiers were built into the TCRbeta library. One entry per CDR3 protein, called by TCRdb with MiXCR from the PCR reads. Among about 210,000 distinct CDR3 sequences listed, more than 15% were seen once. Remarks on this clonotype: The antigen remains unidentified.

Overall study findings and caveats: There were reportedly several hundred expanded graft clones from which alpha-beta T cells came about two months after transplant. Day-60 TCRbeta diversity that was high in some patients was derived from surviving recipient T cells and thymic progenitors.

This material consisted of PBMCs, mostly from graft donor cells, taken 360 days after TCRalphabeta/CD19-depleted stem cell transplant. The clonotype was recovered from a male patient aged 2-9 years who had a stem cell transplant for acute lymphoblastic leukemia, so the T cells may come from the graft donor. V and J are TRBV29-1 and TRBJ2-1, with D perhaps matching TRBD2 (6 bases). The chain's CDR3 is CSVGWGDGEQFF. The CDR3 DNA follows: TGCAGCGTGGGTTGGGGGGACGGTGAGCAGTTCTTC.